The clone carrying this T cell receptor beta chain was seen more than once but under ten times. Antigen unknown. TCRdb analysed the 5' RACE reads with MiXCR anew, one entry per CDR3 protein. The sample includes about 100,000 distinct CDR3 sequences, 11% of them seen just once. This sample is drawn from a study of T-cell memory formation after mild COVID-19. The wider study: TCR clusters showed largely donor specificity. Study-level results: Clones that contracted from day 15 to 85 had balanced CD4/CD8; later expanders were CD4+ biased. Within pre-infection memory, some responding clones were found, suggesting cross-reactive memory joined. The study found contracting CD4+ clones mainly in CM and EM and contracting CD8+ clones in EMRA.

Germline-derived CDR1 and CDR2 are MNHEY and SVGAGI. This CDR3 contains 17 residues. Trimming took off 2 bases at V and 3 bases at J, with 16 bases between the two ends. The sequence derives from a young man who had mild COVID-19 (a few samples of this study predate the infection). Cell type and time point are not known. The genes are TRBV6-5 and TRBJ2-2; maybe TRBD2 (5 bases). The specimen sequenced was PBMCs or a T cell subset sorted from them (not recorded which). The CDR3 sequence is CASSYMVARGDTGELFF. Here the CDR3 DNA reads TGTGCCAGCAGTTACATGGTGGCCCGGGGTGACACCGGGGAGCTGTTTTTT.